Listed here are 6 T cell receptor beta chains from one sample, sequenced in a study of chemoradiotherapy in HPV16-positive cancers (dated by TCRdb to between 2021 and 2023). The library was made by the immunoSEQ multiplex PCR assay. The immuneACCESS repertoire file appears here via TCRdb, limited to in-frame rearrangements. These files lack a portion of the clones; in checked studies, under half of the deficit traces to unresolved V genes, and the cause of the others is not known. For this sample there are tens of thousands of clones; around nine tenths appear just once. Over 20% of the sample lies in the top ten. The starting material was blood, obtained from a patient who underwent chemoradiotherapy. The origin of the receptors is a human donor with HPV-associated anogenital cancer.

The rearrangement uses TRBV7-9 and TRBJ2-3; D possibly corresponds to TRBD2 (5 bases). Germline CDR1 SEHNR, CDR2 FQNEAQ (reference sequence). V was pared by 1 base and J by 2 bases, with 7 bases between. This CDR3 contains 14 residues. CDR3 in DNA: TGTGCCAGCAGCTTAGTCGGGATCACAGATACGCAGTATTTT. Protein: CASSLVGITDTQYF.

The table lists this clone with a count of one. V gene TRBV4-2 combines with J gene TRBJ2-3, with TRBD2 as a possible D gene (6 bases). This CDR3 has 17 amino acids. V was pared by 4 bases and J by 4 bases, with 21 bases between. Germline values: CDR1 LGHNA, CDR2 YNFKEQ. CDR3 bases: TGTGCCAGCAGCCTAAGGGGTGGCGGGATAACCGCAGATACGCAGTATTTT. Encoded protein: CASSLRGGGITADTQYF.

CDR3 amino acids: CASSQEGGRSGNTIYF. The CDR3 coding sequence is TGTGCCAGCAGCCAAGAAGGGGGTAGGTCTGGAAACACCATATATTTT. This chain joins TRBV4-2 and TRBJ1-3, with D perhaps TRBD1 (6 bases). Germline V gives CDR1 LGHNA, CDR2 YNFKEQ. V shed 0 bases and J shed 1 base, with 10 bases lying between them. The CDR3 is made up of 16 amino acids.

The chain combines TRBV5-1 with TRBJ2-3; D uncertain. This CDR3 is built from 17 residues. V lost 0 bases and J lost 0, with 14 bases in between. CDR1 is SGHRS, CDR2 YFSETQ, per germline. For the CDR3, the DNA is TGCGCCAGCAGCTTGGGGGCTGGGATAACTAGCACAGATACGCAGTATTTT. This encodes CASSLGAGITSTDTQYF. Filled out from reference TRBV5-1 and TRBJ2-3, the complete variable domain reads KAGVTQTPRYLIKTRGQQVTLSCSPISGHRSVSWYQQTPGQGLQFLFEYFSETQRNKGNFPGRFSGRQFSNSRSEMNVSTLELGDSALYLCASSLGAGITSTDTQYFGPGTRLTVL.

V and J are TRBV27 and TRBJ1-1, with a tentative D call TRBD1 (6 bases). Germline CDR1 is MNHEY and CDR2 is SMNVEV (reference sequence). This CDR3 region has 12 residues. The V end was cut by 6 bases, the J end by 10 bases, with 15 bases between. The CDR3 nucleotides read TGTGCCAGCAGCGGATCAAAGGGGGGAGCTTTCTTT. Amino acid sequence: CASSGSKGGAFF.

The V gene is TRBV10-3, the J gene TRBJ2-7; 12 bases fit TRBD1. The V gene's germline CDR1 is ENHRY and CDR2 SYGVKD. The V and J ends lost 5 bases and 2 bases, in that order; junction bases with no gene match: 7. This CDR3 has 16 amino acids. CDR3 loop: CAISPGTGGRTYEQYF. The CDR3 region has the DNA TGTGCCATCAGTCCCGGGACAGGGGGCAGGACCTACGAGCAGTACTTC.